One sample yielded the 9 T cell receptor beta chains listed below, sequenced in a study of T cell repertoires in cytomegalovirus infection. No antigen has been identified for these receptors. TCRdb itself ran the reads through MiXCR, one entry per CDR3 protein. The sample has 570,000 or so distinct CDR3 sequences; about 39% are singletons. The sequencing here drew on cultured PBMCs, taken from culture after CMV antigen stimulation. The receptors originated from a human donor in good health (CMV status not recorded). Some clones in this sample may be carry-over from other donors' samples.

The J gene is TRBJ2-6, the V gene TRBV6-2 or TRBV6-3; D might be TRBD1 or TRBD2, each matching 5 bases. The CDR3 has 18 amino acids. V lost 7 bases, J lost 0 bases, and 19 bases lay in between. The V gene's germline CDR1 is MNHEY and CDR2 SVGEGT. CDR3 region: CASTPLGTERSGANVLTF. DNA for the CDR3: TGTGCCAGCACCCCGTTAGGGACCGAGCGCTCTGGGGCCAACGTCCTGACTTTC.

The rearrangement uses TRBV6-2 or TRBV6-3 and TRBJ2-5, with D unresolved. Germline CDR1 MNHEY, CDR2 SVGEGT. V dropped 4 bases and J dropped 5 bases, with 14 bases sitting between them. CDR3 length: 14 residues. CDR3 in DNA: TGTGCCAGCAGTTTCCGTTGGGCAGAGGAGACCCAGTACTTC. As protein: CASSFRWAEETQYF.

This clonotype was detected a few times. The chain employs TRBV7-8 and TRBJ1-6; the D gene is possibly TRBD1 (5 bases). Between the trimmed V and J ends, which lost 0 bases and 6 bases, there was a span of 9 bases. CDR3 size: 15 residues. Germline values: CDR1 SGHVS, CDR2 FQNEAQ. CDR3 region: CASSLAGVPNSPLHF. The CDR3 bases are TGTGCCAGCAGCTTAGCGGGGGTCCCTAATTCACCCCTCCACTTT.

There are a few counts of this clonotype. The V gene is TRBV5-4, the J gene TRBJ2-7; 9 nucleotides align to TRBD1. CDR1 and CDR2 (germline): SGHNT, YYREEE (reference sequence). The CDR3 contains 14 residues. Trimming removed 4 bases from V and 5 bases from J; junction bases left unmatched: 7. As DNA, the CDR3 is TGTGCCAGCAGCCTAAGGACAGGGGACGACGAGCAGTACTTC. Its translation is CASSLRTGDDEQYF.

The V call is TRBV6-2 or TRBV6-3, the J call TRBJ2-7; D is unclear. The CDR3 sequence is 13 residues long. Trimming took 0 bases from V and 6 from J, leaving 9 bases between them. The V gene's germline CDR1 is MNHEY and CDR2 SVGEGT. CDR3 amino acids: CASSYSIEAEQYF. The CDR3 DNA sequence: TGTGCCAGCAGTTACTCGATTGAAGCCGAGCAGTACTTC.

In its sample, this clonotype was seen a few times. The chain carries TRBV11-2 and TRBJ1-4, with no clear D. Per germline, CDR1 SGHAT and CDR2 FQNNGV. The CDR3 extends over 15 amino acids. V lost 2 bases and J 9 bases, leaving 16 bases between the germline ends. In DNA, the CDR3 is TGTGCCAGCAGCTTACACCCATCAGGAACCAAAAAACTGTTTTTT. Encoded protein: CASSLHPSGTKKLFF.

This clonotype showed up just a few times. The chain recombines TRBV19 with TRBJ2-5; 7 bases are a match to TRBD1. After removal of 5 bases from V and 5 bases from J, the junction contained 8 bases not matched to a gene. CDR1 and CDR2 from the germline V gene are LNHDA and SQIVND (reference sequence). The CDR3 has 14 residues. CDR3 sequence reads: CASSGSGQLETQYF. The CDR3, as DNA: TGTGCCAGTAGTGGTTCGGGACAGTTGGAGACCCAGTACTTC.

The chain recombines TRBV7-2 with TRBJ1-2; D unclear. V gave up 0 bases and J gave up 7 bases, with 12 bases separating them. Germline lookup yields CDR1 SGHTA and CDR2 FQGNSA. The CDR3 covers 14 residues. The DNA for the CDR3 is TGTGCCAGCAGCTTAGCGGCGGGCGGGCCTGGCTACACCTTC. It translates to CASSLAAGGPGYTF.

The gene calls are TRBV28 and TRBJ2-3; D is unclear. V lost 5 bases and J lost 4, with 7 bases in between. This CDR3 is built from 12 residues. Germline values: CDR1 MDHEN, CDR2 SYDVKM. CDR3 bases: TGTGCCAGCAGTACCCCGGCAGATACGCAGTATTTT. Its protein product is CASSTPADTQYF.